A selection of T cell receptor beta chains follows, all from one sample in a study of blood T cell repertoires in COVID-19. This table comes from immunoSEQ multiplex PCR, and its TCRdb copy is limited to in-frame clones, with some not included. The table lists about 190,000 clones, more than 75% of them singletons. The sample taken for sequencing was peripheral blood. These receptors originate from a human donor in a cohort sampled during active COVID-19. Each CDR3 is given with its conserved first and last residue. D genes are given only for firm matches. The size of a clone is reported for some rows only, either as once, few or many, or as a class for expanded clones.

CDR3: CASSLKGGLALYEQYF
DNA: TGTGCCAGCAGCTTAAAAGGGGGACTAGCGCTCTACGAGCAGTACTTC
size: NA
V: TRBV7-2
J: TRBJ2-7
D: TRBD2

CDR3: CATNLTGTRGYEQYF
DNA: TGTGCCACCAACCTTACCGGGACACGCGGGTACGAGCAGTACTTC
size: NA
V: TRBV24-1
J: TRBJ2-7
D: NA

CDR3: CAWSLQVVSYGYTF
DNA: TGTGCCTGGAGTTTACAGGTAGTTTCATATGGCTACACCTTC
size: NA
V: TRBV30
J: TRBJ1-2
D: NA

CDR3: CASSSTGIPEAFF
DNA: TGTGCCAGCAGCTCGACAGGGATCCCTGAAGCTTTCTTT
size: NA
V: TRBV12-3/TRBV12-4
J: TRBJ1-1
D: TRBD1

CDR3: CASSWGAGDTGELFF
DNA: TGTGCCAGCAGCTGGGGGGCGGGAGACACCGGGGAGCTGTTTTTT
size: NA
V: TRBV5-5
J: TRBJ2-2
D: NA

CDR3: CATYSGGSSYNEQFF
DNA: TGCGCCACCTATAGCGGGGGGAGCTCCTACAATGAGCAGTTCTTC
size: NA
V: TRBV10-2
J: TRBJ2-1
D: TRBD2

CDR3: CASSLLGLAGVNEQYF
DNA: TGTGCCAGCAGCTTATTGGGTCTAGCGGGGGTTAACGAGCAGTACTTC
size: NA
V: TRBV7-2
J: TRBJ2-7
D: TRBD2

CDR3: CASSTSRGVGEKLFF
DNA: TGTGCCAGCAGCACGAGCAGGGGGGTTGGTGAAAAACTGTTTTTT
size: few
V: TRBV7-9
J: TRBJ1-4
D: TRBD1

CDR3: CATAEGHEKLFF
DNA: TGTGCCACCGCCGAGGGACACGAAAAACTGTTTTTT
size: NA
V: TRBV2
J: TRBJ1-4
D: NA

CDR3: CASSRDSYEQYF
DNA: TGTGCCAGCAGTCGAGACAGCTACGAGCAGTACTTC
size: NA
V: TRBV12-3/TRBV12-4
J: TRBJ2-7
D: NA

CDR3: CSARSGYGYTF
DNA: TGCAGTGCTAGGTCAGGCTATGGCTACACCTTC
size: NA
V: TRBV20-1
J: TRBJ1-2
D: NA

CDR3: CASSLTGTGNEQYF
DNA: TGTGCCAGCAGCTTAACTGGGACAGGGAACGAGCAGTACTTC
size: NA
V: TRBV5-6
J: TRBJ2-7
D: TRBD1

CDR3: CASSDYDRDSNEKLFF
DNA: TGTGCCAGCAGCGATTATGACAGGGACTCTAATGAAAAACTGTTTTTT
size: NA
V: TRBV7-9
J: TRBJ1-4
D: TRBD1

CDR3: CASSALAGTGGASGNTIYF
DNA: TGTGCCAGCAGCGCACTCGCCGGGACAGGGGGCGCTTCTGGAAACACCATATATTTT
size: few
V: TRBV9
J: TRBJ1-3
D: TRBD1

CDR3: CASSASQGSEQYF
DNA: TGTGCCAGCAGCGCATCACAGGGGTCCGAGCAGTACTTC
size: once
V: TRBV7-9
J: TRBJ2-7
D: TRBD1

CDR3: CASSEPGGGHRGRGYTF
DNA: TGTGCCAGCAGTGAACCTGGTGGTGGGCACAGGGGGCGAGGCTACACCTTC
size: NA
V: TRBV6-1
J: TRBJ1-2
D: TRBD1

CDR3: CASSLKSGGLHGEQFF
DNA: TGTGCCAGCAGCCTGAAGAGCGGGGGCCTACATGGTGAGCAGTTCTTC
size: NA
V: TRBV5-4
J: TRBJ2-1
D: TRBD2

CDR3: CASITGTGFGYTF
DNA: TGTGCCAGCATCACAGGGACAGGGTTTGGCTACACCTTC
size: NA
V: TRBV5-8
J: TRBJ1-2
D: TRBD1

CDR3: CASSPQGGDTQYF
DNA: TGTGCCAGCAGTCCGCAGGGGGGTGATACGCAGTATTTT
size: NA
V: TRBV27
J: TRBJ2-3
D: NA

CDR3: CASSLVSGGGNEQFF
DNA: TGCGCCAGCAGCTTGGTCAGCGGGGGCGGCAATGAGCAGTTCTTC
size: NA
V: TRBV5-1
J: TRBJ2-1
D: TRBD2

CDR3: CSVGRGGTFGETQYF
DNA: TGCAGCGTTGGAAGAGGGGGCACTTTTGGGGAGACCCAGTACTTC
size: NA
V: TRBV29-1
J: TRBJ2-5
D: TRBD1

CDR3: CASSNPHAEGNTEAFF
DNA: TGTGCCAGCAGCAATCCCCATGCGGAGGGGAACACTGAAGCTTTCTTT
size: NA
V: TRBV21-1
J: TRBJ1-1
D: NA

CDR3: CASWGTGETYNSPLHF
DNA: TGTGCCAGTTGGGGGACAGGGGAAACCTATAATTCACCCCTCCACTTT
size: NA
V: TRBV2
J: TRBJ1-6
D: TRBD1

CDR3: CASSELAGEDEQYF
DNA: TGTGCCAGCAGCGAACTAGCGGGAGAGGACGAGCAGTACTTC
size: once
V: TRBV7-6
J: TRBJ2-7
D: TRBD2

CDR3: CASSSRMERDTIYF
DNA: TGCGCCAGCAGCTCCCGAATGGAGCGGGACACCATATATTTT
size: NA
V: TRBV5-1
J: TRBJ1-3
D: NA

CDR3: CASSPGTEAFF
DNA: TGTGCCAGTTCCCCGGGCACTGAAGCTTTCTTT
size: NA
V: TRBV6-5
J: TRBJ1-1
D: NA

CDR3: CASSLDARTVETQYF
DNA: TGCGCCAGCAGCTTGGACGCCAGGACAGTAGAGACCCAGTACTTC
size: once
V: TRBV5-1
J: TRBJ2-5
D: NA

CDR3: CSAQTTGGGEAFF
DNA: TGCAGCGCCCAGACCACAGGGGGCGGTGAAGCTTTCTTT
size: NA
V: TRBV29-1
J: TRBJ1-1
D: TRBD1

CDR3: CACPLARVYGYTF
DNA: TGTGCCTGTCCTCTGGCGCGGGTCTATGGCTACACCTTC
size: few
V: TRBV30
J: TRBJ1-2
D: NA

CDR3: CASSPSGTGNYGYTF
DNA: TGTGCCAGCAGCCCCTCCGGGACAGGGAACTATGGCTACACCTTC
size: few
V: TRBV3-1/TRBV3-2
J: TRBJ1-2
D: TRBD1

CDR3: CASSLLQGANTEAFF
DNA: TGTGCCAGCAGCCTGTTACAGGGCGCGAACACTGAAGCTTTCTTT
size: once
V: TRBV16
J: TRBJ1-1
D: NA

CDR3: CASSTGVDSPLHF
DNA: TGTGCCAGTAGTACCGGAGTTGATTCACCCCTCCACTTT
size: NA
V: TRBV19
J: TRBJ1-6
D: NA

CDR3: CASSQQGPYGYTF
DNA: TGCGCCAGCAGCCAACAGGGGCCCTATGGCTACACCTTC
size: NA
V: TRBV4-3
J: TRBJ1-2
D: NA

CDR3: CATLADPYNEQFF
DNA: TGTGCCACCCTAGCGGACCCATACAATGAGCAGTTCTTC
size: NA
V: TRBV6-5
J: TRBJ2-1
D: TRBD2

CDR3: CASSPPNRVNEKLFF
DNA: TGTGCCAGCTCACCACCTAACAGGGTGAATGAAAAACTGTTTTTT
size: NA
V: TRBV18
J: TRBJ1-4
D: NA

CDR3: CASSLAQGTGEQYF
DNA: TGTGCCAGCAGCTTAGCGCAGGGTACGGGCGAGCAGTACTTC
size: NA
V: TRBV7-6
J: TRBJ2-7
D: NA

CDR3: CASSFDVLTF
DNA: TGTGCCAGCAGCTTCGACGTCCTGACTTTC
size: NA
V: TRBV7-9
J: TRBJ2-6
D: NA

CDR3: CASSQGHNDNEKLFF
DNA: TGCGCCAGCAGCCAGGGCCATAATGATAATGAAAAACTGTTTTTT
size: NA
V: TRBV5-1
J: TRBJ1-4
D: NA

CDR3: CASSQGGLAGASTDTQYF
DNA: TGTGCCAGCAGCCAAGGGGGACTAGCGGGAGCATCCACAGATACGCAGTATTTT
size: NA
V: TRBV3-1/TRBV3-2
J: TRBJ2-3
D: TRBD2

CDR3: CASSSLQETQYF
DNA: TGTGCCAGCAGCTCCCTTCAAGAGACCCAGTACTTC
size: NA
V: TRBV5-4
J: TRBJ2-5
D: NA

CDR3: CASSYSGREVANEQFF
DNA: TGTGCCAGCAGTTACAGCGGGAGGGAGGTCGCCAATGAGCAGTTCTTC
size: NA
V: TRBV6-2/TRBV6-3
J: TRBJ2-1
D: TRBD2

CDR3: CASSSLGGGGEAFF
DNA: TGTGCCAGCAGTTCCCTGGGGGGCGGGGGTGAAGCTTTCTTT
size: NA
V: TRBV6-5
J: TRBJ1-1
D: NA

CDR3: CASSPGTGGPSGTDTQYF
DNA: TGTGCCAGCAGCCCCGGGACAGGGGGCCCTTCAGGCACAGATACGCAGTATTTT
size: once
V: TRBV7-2
J: TRBJ2-3
D: TRBD1

CDR3: CASSYPGGRETQYF
DNA: TGTGCCAGCAGTTACCCCGGAGGGCGAGAGACCCAGTACTTC
size: NA
V: TRBV6-5
J: TRBJ2-5
D: NA

CDR3: CASKQGMDYGYTF
DNA: TGTGCCAGCAAGCAGGGAATGGACTATGGCTACACCTTC
size: few
V: TRBV2
J: TRBJ1-2
D: NA

CDR3: CASRWQGAPSSGNTIYF
DNA: TGCGCCAGCAGATGGCAAGGGGCGCCTAGCTCTGGAAACACCATATATTTT
size: NA
V: TRBV5-1
J: TRBJ1-3
D: NA

CDR3: CASSPPGTGSYEQYF
DNA: TGTGCCAGTAGCCCCCCCGGGACAGGGAGCTACGAGCAGTACTTC
size: few
V: TRBV19
J: TRBJ2-7
D: TRBD1

CDR3: CASSLAGTAYEQYF
DNA: TGTGCCAGCAGCTTAGCGGGGACAGCCTACGAGCAGTACTTC
size: once
V: TRBV7-8
J: TRBJ2-7
D: TRBD1

CDR3: CATSRVSVLGGYGYTF
DNA: TGTGCCACCAGCCGCGTTAGTGTGTTGGGGGGATATGGCTACACCTTC
size: once
V: TRBV15
J: TRBJ1-2
D: NA

CDR3: CASSASPLAGGTDTQYF
DNA: TGTGCCAGCAGCGCAAGCCCCCTAGCGGGGGGAACAGATACGCAGTATTTT
size: NA
V: TRBV9
J: TRBJ2-3
D: TRBD2

CDR3: CAWSVRQVADTQYF
DNA: TGTGCCTGGAGTGTACGACAAGTGGCCGATACGCAGTATTTT
size: NA
V: TRBV30
J: TRBJ2-3
D: NA

CDR3: CAGRTSGNTGELFF
DNA: TGTGCGGGGCGGACTAGCGGGAACACCGGGGAGCTGTTTTTT
size: once
V: TRBV5-5
J: TRBJ2-2
D: TRBD2

CDR3: CSASGLQALGETQYF
DNA: TGCAGCGCCAGTGGGCTACAGGCCCTCGGTGAGACCCAGTACTTC
size: NA
V: TRBV29-1
J: TRBJ2-5
D: NA